A single sample gave rise to the 16 T cell receptor beta chains below, sequenced in a study of blood T cell repertoires in COVID-19. The protocol was immunoSEQ multiplex PCR, while the TCRdb copy is restricted to in-frame clones and leaves out a portion. Altogether roughly 200,000 clones are present, approximately 87% being singletons, with the ten largest covering about 6%. Sequencing was carried out using peripheral blood. Receptors were obtained from a man aged 60-69 years who had recovered from COVID-19.

This clone was detected only a few times. The chain carries TRBV19 and TRBJ1-5; 9 nucleotides match TRBD1. The CDR3 length is 14 residues. The germline V gene encodes CDR1 LNHDA and CDR2 SQIVND (reference sequence). The trim removed 3 bases at V and 5 bases at J, leaving 2 bases unmatched. CDR3 amino acids: CASSITGGDQPQHF. In DNA, the CDR3 is TGTGCCAGTAGTATTACAGGGGGCGATCAGCCCCAGCATTTT.

The gene calls are TRBV7-2 and TRBJ1-6; the D gene is possibly TRBD1 (5 bases). The V and J ends lost 1 base and 7 bases respectively, with 8 bases between them. This CDR3 spans 14 amino acids. The V gene's germline CDR1 is SGHTA and CDR2 FQGNSA. The CDR3 nucleotides are TGTGCCAGCAGCTTAGATGCAGGGAATTCACCCCTCCACTTT. Translation: CASSLDAGNSPLHF.

This clone came up once. The chain joins TRBV5-6 to TRBJ1-2, with 8 positions matching TRBD1. The germline V gene encodes CDR1 SGHDT and CDR2 YYEEEE. The CDR3 has 16 amino acids. Trimming at V came to 4 bases and at J to 4 bases, leaving 12 bases not matched to a gene. CDR3 in DNA: TGTGCCAGCAGCGCGGAGACAGGGGCGGCGGTCTATGGCTACACCTTC. It translates to CASSAETGAAVYGYTF.

V and J are TRBV12-3 or TRBV12-4 and TRBJ1-6, with no clear D. V was cut by 5 bases and J by 15 bases, with 17 bases left in between. The CDR3 sequence is 13 residues long. This CDR3 reads CASSAGVTAVLHF. The CDR3 region has the DNA TGTGCCAGCAGTGCCGGGGTCACCGCCGTCCTCCACTTT.

CDR3 nucleotides: TGTGCCAGCAGTTTCGCTAGCGGGAGTATAAATGAGCAGTTCTTC. Amino acid sequence: CASSFASGSINEQFF. The V and J genes are TRBV28 and TRBJ2-1; 10 bases agree with TRBD2. The ends lost 3 bases at V and 7 bases at J; junction bases unmatched: 6. This CDR3 is 15 amino acids long. Germline lookup yields CDR1 MDHEN and CDR2 SYDVKM. The whole variable domain, filled in from reference TRBV28 and TRBJ2-1, reads DVKVTQSSRYLVKRTGEKVFLECVQDMDHENMFWYRQDPGLGLRLIYFSYDVKMKEKGDIPEGYSVSREKKERFSLILESASTNQTSMYLCASSFASGSINEQFFGPGTRLTVL.

The chain couples TRBV19 to TRBJ2-3; maybe TRBD2 (5 bases). V gave up 7 bases and J gave up 4 bases, with 18 bases separating them. CDR1 and CDR2 (germline): LNHDA, SQIVND (reference sequence). The CDR3 is 15 residues long. The CDR3 coding sequence is TGTGCCAGTACTCGAAGTGGCAGCGGCGCAGATACGCAGTATTTT. Amino acids: CASTRSGSGADTQYF.

This clone was recorded a few times. V is TRBV18 and J is TRBJ1-1, with 7 bases lining up with TRBD1. CDR1 is KGHSH and CDR2 is LQKENI in the germline V gene. This CDR3 is 15 amino acids long. Trimming removed 4 bases from V and 4 bases from J; junction bases left unmatched: 9. The CDR3 nucleotides are TGTGCCAGCTCACAAACAGGGGTTGGAGGCACTGAAGCTTTCTTT. Translating gives CASSQTGVGGTEAFF.

The chain combines TRBV10-2 with TRBJ2-1, with a weak D call TRBD2 (6 bases). This CDR3 is 15 amino acids long. Trimming removed 6 bases from V and 2 bases from J, with 14 bases in between. The germline V gene encodes CDR1 WSHSY and CDR2 SAAADI. CDR3 nucleotide sequence: TGCGCCAGCAGCCGGGGGTCAGGAGCCTACAATGAGCAGTTCTTC. Its translation is CASSRGSGAYNEQFF.

The chain uses TRBV19 and TRBJ1-5; D gene unclear. CDR1 is LNHDA, CDR2 SQIVND, per germline (reference sequence). The CDR3 loop spans 15 amino acids. V lost 3 bases and J 5 bases, leaving 14 bases between the germline ends. Here the CDR3 reads CASSITGRMHQPQHF. The CDR3 coding sequence is TGTGCCAGTAGTATCACGGGTCGCATGCATCAGCCCCAGCATTTT.

This clone was detected a few times. V usage is TRBV19 and J usage is TRBJ2-1, with 9 positions matching TRBD1. Unmatched junction bases numbered 9, after V lost 5 bases and J lost 4 bases. The CDR3 consists of 16 residues. The germline CDR1 and CDR2 sequences are LNHDA and SQIVND (reference sequence). The CDR3 reads CASSRMTGQGYNEQFF. The CDR3 region has the DNA TGTGCCAGTAGTCGTATGACGGGACAGGGTTACAATGAGCAGTTCTTC. Using reference TRBV19 and TRBJ2-1 for the parts outside the CDR3, the full variable domain is DGGITQSPKYLFRKEGQNVTLSCEQNLNHDAMYWYRQDPGQGLRLIYYSQIVNDFQKGDIAEGYSVSREKKESFPLTVTSAQKNPTAFYLCASSRMTGQGYNEQFFGPGTRLTVL.

The rearrangement uses TRBV30 and TRBJ2-1; 7 bases match TRBD2. This CDR3 comprises 13 residues. The V gene's germline CDR1 is GTSNPN and CDR2 SVGIG (reference sequence). The V gene end was trimmed by 4 bases and the J gene end by 8 bases; junction bases not matched to a gene: 8. The CDR3 coding sequence is TGTGCCTGGAAAGGAGCGGGGTTGGATGAGCAGTTCTTC. Residues: CAWKGAGLDEQFF.

This clone has a single count. V is TRBV19 and J is TRBJ2-7, with D unclear. The length of the CDR3 is 14 residues. Germline lookup yields CDR1 LNHDA and CDR2 SQIVND (reference sequence). V dropped 3 bases and J dropped 2 bases, with 11 bases sitting between them. The CDR3 reads CASSISVAAYEQYF. The CDR3 nucleotides are TGTGCCAGTAGTATTAGTGTCGCTGCCTACGAGCAGTACTTC.

The chain couples TRBV28 to TRBJ2-3, with TRBD2 matching over 7 bases. Germline V lookup: CDR1 MDHEN, CDR2 SYDVKM. Unmatched junction bases numbered 4, after V lost 7 bases and J lost 0 bases. The CDR3 has 14 amino acids. This CDR3 reads CASNPGGSTDTQYF. For the CDR3, the DNA is TGTGCCAGCAACCCGGGAGGAAGCACAGATACGCAGTATTTT.

This clone appeared a few times. The V and J genes are TRBV15 and TRBJ1-5, with a weak D call TRBD1 (5 bases). CDR1 and CDR2 (germline): LNHNV, YYDKDF (reference sequence). With 3 bases removed from V and 1 base from J, the gap between germline ends came to 7 bases. CDR3 size: 14 residues. The DNA of the CDR3 is TGTGCCACCAGCAGTACAGGAAGCAATCAGCCCCAGCATTTT. It codes for CATSSTGSNQPQHF.

The rearrangement uses TRBV7-2 and TRBJ2-1; 7 bases align to TRBD1. The CDR3 has 18 amino acids. Germline V lookup: CDR1 SGHTA, CDR2 FQGNSA. Germline trimming cut 3 bases from V and 0 bases from J; bases unmatched to any gene: 11. CDR3 sequence: CASSFTRLAGGSYNEQFF. The CDR3 DNA is TGTGCCAGCAGCTTCACCCGATTGGCAGGGGGCTCCTACAATGAGCAGTTCTTC.

The gene calls are TRBV4-1 and TRBJ2-7; D gene ambiguous. The CDR3 is made up of 14 amino acids. V was shortened by 4 bases and J by 5 bases, with 15 bases between the two germline ends. Germline V gene sequence: CDR1 MGHRA, CDR2 YSYEKL. CDR3 loop: CASSLANWSNEQYF. The CDR3, as DNA: TGCGCCAGCAGCCTGGCCAATTGGAGCAACGAGCAGTACTTC.